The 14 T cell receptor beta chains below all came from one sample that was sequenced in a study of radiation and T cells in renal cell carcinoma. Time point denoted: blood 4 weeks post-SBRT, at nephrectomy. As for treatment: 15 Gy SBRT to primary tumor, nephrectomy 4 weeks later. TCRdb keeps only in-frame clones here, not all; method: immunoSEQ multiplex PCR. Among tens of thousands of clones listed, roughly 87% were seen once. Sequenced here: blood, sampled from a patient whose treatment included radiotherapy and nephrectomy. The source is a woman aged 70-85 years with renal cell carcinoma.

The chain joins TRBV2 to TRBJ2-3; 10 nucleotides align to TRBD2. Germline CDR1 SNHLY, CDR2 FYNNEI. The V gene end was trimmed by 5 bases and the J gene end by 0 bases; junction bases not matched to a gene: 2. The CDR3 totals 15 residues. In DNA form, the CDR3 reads TGTGCCAGCAGTCTAGCGGGGGTTAGCACAGATACGCAGTATTTT. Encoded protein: CASSLAGVSTDTQYF.

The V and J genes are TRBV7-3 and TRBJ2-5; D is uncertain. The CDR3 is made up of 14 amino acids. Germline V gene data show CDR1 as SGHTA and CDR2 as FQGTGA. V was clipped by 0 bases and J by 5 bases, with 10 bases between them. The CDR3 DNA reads TGTGCCAGCAGCTTAACACCGGGCAGGGAGACCCAGTACTTC. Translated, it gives CASSLTPGRETQYF.

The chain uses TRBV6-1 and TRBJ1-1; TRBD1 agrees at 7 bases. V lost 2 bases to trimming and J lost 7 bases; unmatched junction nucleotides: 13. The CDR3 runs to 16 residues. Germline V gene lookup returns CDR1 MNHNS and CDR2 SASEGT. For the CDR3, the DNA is TGTGCCAGCAGTGAAAAGTTTCCCGACAGGGTGGTTGAAGCTTTCTTT. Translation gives CASSEKFPDRVVEAFF.

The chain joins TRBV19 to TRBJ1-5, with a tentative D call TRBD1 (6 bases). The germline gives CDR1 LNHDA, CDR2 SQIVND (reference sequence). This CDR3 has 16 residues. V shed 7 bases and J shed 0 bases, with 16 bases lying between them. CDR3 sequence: CASNKKQGNSNQPQHF. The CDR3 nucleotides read TGTGCCAGTAATAAGAAACAGGGAAATAGCAATCAGCCCCAGCATTTT.

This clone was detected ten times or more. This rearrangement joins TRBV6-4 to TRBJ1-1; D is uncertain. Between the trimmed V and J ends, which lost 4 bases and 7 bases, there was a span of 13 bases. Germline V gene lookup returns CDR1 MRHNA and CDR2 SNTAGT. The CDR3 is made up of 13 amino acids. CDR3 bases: TGTGCCAGCAGTGGGAACAGTCAGAGTGAAGCTTTCTTT. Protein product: CASSGNSQSEAFF.

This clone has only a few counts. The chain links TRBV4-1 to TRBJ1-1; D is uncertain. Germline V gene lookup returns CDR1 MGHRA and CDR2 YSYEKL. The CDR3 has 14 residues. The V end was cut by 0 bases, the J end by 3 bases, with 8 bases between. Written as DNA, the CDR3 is TGCGCCAGCAGCCAAGAGCGGACGGACACTGAAGCTTTCTTT. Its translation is CASSQERTDTEAFF.

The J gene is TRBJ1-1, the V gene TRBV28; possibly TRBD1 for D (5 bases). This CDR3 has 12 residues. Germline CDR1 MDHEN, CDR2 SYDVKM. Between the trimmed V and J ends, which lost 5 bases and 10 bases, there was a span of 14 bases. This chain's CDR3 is CASSPGTLGAFF. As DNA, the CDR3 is TGTGCCAGCAGTCCCGGGACTTTGGGAGCTTTCTTT.

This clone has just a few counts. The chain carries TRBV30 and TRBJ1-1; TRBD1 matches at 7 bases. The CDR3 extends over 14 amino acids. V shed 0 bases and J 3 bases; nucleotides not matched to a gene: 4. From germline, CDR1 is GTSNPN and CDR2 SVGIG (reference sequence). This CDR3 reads CAWSVTGAYTEAFF. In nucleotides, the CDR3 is TGTGCCTGGAGTGTTACAGGGGCCTACACTGAAGCTTTCTTT. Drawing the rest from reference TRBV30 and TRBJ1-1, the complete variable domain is SQTIHQWPATLVQPVGSPLSLECTVEGTSNPNLYWYRQAAGRGLQLLFYSVGIGQISSEVPQNLSASRPQDRQFILSSKKLLLSDSGFYLCAWSVTGAYTEAFFGQGTRLTVV.

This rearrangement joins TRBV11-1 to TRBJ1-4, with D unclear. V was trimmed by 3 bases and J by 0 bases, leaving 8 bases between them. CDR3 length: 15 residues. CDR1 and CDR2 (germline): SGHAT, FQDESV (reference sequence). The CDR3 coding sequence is TGTGCCAGCAGCTTCGCCGTGGCAACTAATGAAAAACTGTTTTTT. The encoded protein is CASSFAVATNEKLFF.

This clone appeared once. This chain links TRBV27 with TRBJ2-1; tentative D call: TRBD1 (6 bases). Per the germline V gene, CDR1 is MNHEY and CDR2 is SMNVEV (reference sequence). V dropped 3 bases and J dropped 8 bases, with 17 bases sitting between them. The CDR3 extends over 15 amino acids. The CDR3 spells CASSLQLGRGYEQFF. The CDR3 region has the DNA TGTGCCAGCAGTTTGCAACTAGGCAGGGGATATGAGCAGTTCTTC.

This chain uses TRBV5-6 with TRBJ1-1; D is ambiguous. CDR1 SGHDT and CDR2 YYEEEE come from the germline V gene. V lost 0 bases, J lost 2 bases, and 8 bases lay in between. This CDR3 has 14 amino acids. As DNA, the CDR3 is TGTGCCAGCAGCTTGGAAGGCTTCAACACTGAAGCTTTCTTT. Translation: CASSLEGFNTEAFF.

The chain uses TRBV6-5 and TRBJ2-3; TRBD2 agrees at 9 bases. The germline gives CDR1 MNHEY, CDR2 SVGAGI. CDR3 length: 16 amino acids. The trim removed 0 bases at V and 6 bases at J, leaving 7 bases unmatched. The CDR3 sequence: CASSYSRGGLLDTQYF. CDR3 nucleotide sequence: TGTGCCAGCAGTTACTCGCGGGGGGGCCTGCTGGATACGCAGTATTTT.

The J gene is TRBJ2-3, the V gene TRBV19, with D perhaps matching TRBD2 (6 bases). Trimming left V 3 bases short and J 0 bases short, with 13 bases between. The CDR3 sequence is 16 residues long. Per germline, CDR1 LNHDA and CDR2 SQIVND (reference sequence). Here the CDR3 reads CASSMKEGRSTDTQYF. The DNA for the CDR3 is TGTGCCAGTAGTATGAAGGAGGGACGGAGCACAGATACGCAGTATTTT.

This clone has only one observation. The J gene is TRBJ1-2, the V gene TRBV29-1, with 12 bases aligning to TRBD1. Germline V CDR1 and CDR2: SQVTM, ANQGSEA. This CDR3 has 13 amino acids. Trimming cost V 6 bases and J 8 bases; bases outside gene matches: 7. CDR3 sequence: CSVGTGGAKGYTF. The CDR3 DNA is TGCAGCGTGGGGACAGGGGGCGCGAAGGGCTACACCTTC.